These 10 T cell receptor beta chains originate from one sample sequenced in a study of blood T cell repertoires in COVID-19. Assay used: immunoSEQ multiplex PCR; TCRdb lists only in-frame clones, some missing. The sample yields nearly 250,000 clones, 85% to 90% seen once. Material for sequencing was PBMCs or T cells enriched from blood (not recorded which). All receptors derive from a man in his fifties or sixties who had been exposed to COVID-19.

In DNA form, the CDR3 reads TGCGCCAGCAGCTTGGGAGCAGGGGGCGATGATAATGAAAAACTGTTTTTT. Translation: CASSLGAGGDDNEKLFF. The chain recombines TRBV5-1 with TRBJ1-4; 8 nucleotides agree with TRBD1. This CDR3 spans 17 amino acids. CDR1 is SGHRS and CDR2 is YFSETQ in the germline V gene. J gave up 4 bases and V 0 bases, and 8 bases lay outside the gene matches.

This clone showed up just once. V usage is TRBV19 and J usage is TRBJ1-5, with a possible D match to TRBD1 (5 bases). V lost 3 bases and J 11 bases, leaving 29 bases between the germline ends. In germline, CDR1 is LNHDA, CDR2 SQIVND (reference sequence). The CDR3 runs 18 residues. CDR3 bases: TGTGCCAGTAGTATCGTCTTCCCCAGGGCGGCGTTCGATTGGGCCCAGCATTTT. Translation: CASSIVFPRAAFDWAQHF.

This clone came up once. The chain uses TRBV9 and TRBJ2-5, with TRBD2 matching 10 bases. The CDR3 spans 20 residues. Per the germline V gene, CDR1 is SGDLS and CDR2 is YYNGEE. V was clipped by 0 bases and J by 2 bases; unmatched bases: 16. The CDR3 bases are TGTGCCAGCAGCGTAGCTACCCCGGGGAGCGGGGGGGCAAGTCAAGAGACCCAGTACTTC. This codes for CASSVATPGSGGASQETQYF.

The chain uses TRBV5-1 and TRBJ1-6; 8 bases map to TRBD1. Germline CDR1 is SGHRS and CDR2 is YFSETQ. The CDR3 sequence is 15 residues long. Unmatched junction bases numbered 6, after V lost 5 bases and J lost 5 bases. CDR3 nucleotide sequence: TGCGCCAGCAGGGACAGGGCCTTTCATAATTCACCCCTCCACTTT. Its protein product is CASRDRAFHNSPLHF.

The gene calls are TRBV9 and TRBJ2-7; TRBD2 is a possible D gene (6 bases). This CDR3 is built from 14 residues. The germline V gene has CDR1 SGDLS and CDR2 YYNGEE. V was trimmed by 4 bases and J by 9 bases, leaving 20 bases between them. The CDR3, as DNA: TGTGCCAGCAGCACCCAGGACACGACCGGGGGGCAGTACTTC. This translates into CASSTQDTTGGQYF.

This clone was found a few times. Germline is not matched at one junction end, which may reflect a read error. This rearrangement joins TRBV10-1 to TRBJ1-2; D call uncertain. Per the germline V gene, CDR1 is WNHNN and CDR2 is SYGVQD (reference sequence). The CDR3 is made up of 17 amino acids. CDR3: CASSELMILHNNFGYTF. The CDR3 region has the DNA TGCGCCAGCAGTGAGCTTATGATCCTTCATAATAACTTTGGCTACACCTTC.

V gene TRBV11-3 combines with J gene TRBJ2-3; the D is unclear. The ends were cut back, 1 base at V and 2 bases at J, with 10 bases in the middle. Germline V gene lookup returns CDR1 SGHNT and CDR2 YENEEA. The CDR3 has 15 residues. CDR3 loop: CASSLVATLTDTQYF. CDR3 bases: TGTGCCAGCAGCTTAGTTGCGACTCTCACAGATACGCAGTATTTT.

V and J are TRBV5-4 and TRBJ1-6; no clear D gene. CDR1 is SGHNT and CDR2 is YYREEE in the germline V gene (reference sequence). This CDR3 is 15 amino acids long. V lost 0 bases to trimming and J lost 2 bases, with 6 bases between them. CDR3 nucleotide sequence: TGTGCCAGCAGCTTGGAAGAGCCCTATAATTCACCCCTCCACTTT. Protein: CASSLEEPYNSPLHF.

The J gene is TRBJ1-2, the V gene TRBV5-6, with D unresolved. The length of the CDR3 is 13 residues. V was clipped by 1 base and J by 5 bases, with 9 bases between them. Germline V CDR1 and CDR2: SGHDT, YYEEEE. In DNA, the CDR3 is TGTGCCAGCAGCTTGACGAGAAGATATGGCTACACCTTC. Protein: CASSLTRRYGYTF.

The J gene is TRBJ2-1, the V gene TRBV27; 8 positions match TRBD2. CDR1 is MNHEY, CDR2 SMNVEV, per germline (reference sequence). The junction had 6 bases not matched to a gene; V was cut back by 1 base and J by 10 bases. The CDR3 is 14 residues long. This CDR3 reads CASSLFGGAPEQFF. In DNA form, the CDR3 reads TGTGCCAGCAGTTTATTCGGGGGGGCCCCCGAGCAGTTCTTC.